This T cell receptor beta chain comes out of a study of OX40 agonist ivuxolimab in advanced cancers. Study overall: Hepatocellular carcinoma, melanoma, renal cell or head and neck cancer occurred in dose-escalation patients.

Study-level findings and limits: By week 6 at 0.1 to 3.0 mg/kg, blood CD4+ and CD8+ T cells had expanded clonally.

The data were produced by immunoSEQ multiplex PCR, yet TCRdb's version contains in-frame clones alone and is incomplete. The repertoire holds 100,000 or so clones, with more than 80% as singletons. Notes on this clone: Its antigen is as yet unknown.

This CDR3 region has 14 residues. Germline-derived CDR1 and CDR2 are SGHTA and FQGNSA. V shed 2 bases, J shed 3 bases, and the junction held 4 bases outside the gene matches. This specimen consisted of CD4+ or CD8+ T cells sorted from blood, obtained in a trial of the OX40 agonist ivuxolimab. This sequence was found in an adult with an advanced solid tumor such as melanoma, head and neck, liver or kidney cancer. This chain joins TRBV7-2 and TRBJ2-7, with 7 bases that match TRBD1. The CDR3 loop is CASSLTGEIYEQYF. CDR3 nucleotides: TGTGCCAGCAGCTTAACAGGGGAAATCTACGAGCAGTACTTC.